Sequencing of this T cell receptor (beta chain) was carried out in a study of blood T cell repertoires in COVID-19. On the study more broadly: From T cells, B-cell-depleted T cells, or PBMCs came the material, which was cDNA or gDNA.

In the study's own analysis: Counts of nucleated cells, estimated from reference gene primer amplification, were obtained. Method: immunoSEQ multiplex PCR; TCRdb's copy keeps in-frame clones and lacks some. V, J and clone size are taken as reported in that table, and D and trimming were inferred from the DNA itself. The data hold roughly 220,000 clones, with 84% observed a single time. This CDR3 comprises 15 residues. Trimming cost V 6 bases and J 3 bases; bases outside gene matches: 4. CDR1 is MNHEY, CDR2 SVGAGI, per germline. The V gene is TRBV6-5, the J gene TRBJ2-3, with 12 bases aligning to TRBD2. The sequenced sample was peripheral blood. The receptor's source is a woman aged 30 to 39 who had recovered from COVID-19. DNA of the CDR3: TGTGCCAGCAGAGCGACTAGCGGGAGAACAGATACGCAGTATTTT. Amino acids: CASRATSGRTDTQYF.